This TCR beta chain came from a study of tumor-infiltrating lymphocytes in primary liver carcinoma. Total RNA (roughly 550 ng) served as template for TCR beta cDNA synthesis primed by a constant-region primer. Researchers made the TCR beta libraries by running three nested multiplex PCR rounds with slightly modified ARM-PCR. Two initial PCR rounds of around 10 cycles each paired TRBV1-TRBV30 forward primers with a C-beta reverse primer. Using its own MiXCR run on the multiplex PCR reads, TCRdb lists one record per CDR3 protein. The sample holds approximately 80,000 distinct CDR3 sequences; 69% are singletons and the top ten take around 24%. Each 20-30 mg portion of unsorted bulk tissue served as the source for co-extraction of RNA and DNA. Looked up from germline, CDR1 is SGHAT and CDR2 is FQNNGV. CDR3 size: 14 residues. Concerning this clonotype: One end of the junction varies from germline; a read error may be responsible.

This chain links TRBV11-2 with TRBJ2-3; D unclear. This TCR was sampled from a man in his forties or fifties with primary liver carcinoma and hepatitis B virus infection. The sample comprised tumor-adjacent normal liver tissue. The CDR3 reads CVRSLELYTDTQYF. The CDR3 DNA follows: TGTGTCAGGAGCTTAGAACTTTACACCGATACGCAGTACTTT.